This T cell receptor beta chain was captured in a study of regulatory T cells in long-lasting Graves disease. Findings and limits, study-wide: Persistent Graves' cases showed lower TCR diversity than newly diagnosed cases.

CDR3-region Arm-PCR and iRepertoire HTBI primers produced the TCR beta libraries. TCRdb ran MiXCR on the multiplex PCR reads and lists one entry per CDR3 protein. In the table there are about 470,000 distinct CDR3 sequences, about 15% of which are singletons. The CDR3 spans 14 residues. Trimming left V 3 bases short and J 5 bases short, with 10 bases between. Germline V gives CDR1 WSHSY, CDR2 SAAADI. As to time point: newly diagnosed GD, antithyroid drugs for less than 3 months. PBMC RNA was the source of the TCR library. To note about this clonotype: What it binds is not known.

The same specimen was also included in a second study, on T cells in Graves' hyperthyroidism and ophthalmopathy. That paper adds: Classification by a 13 V-J model distinguished ophthalmopathy from stable hyperthyroidism.

The TCR comes from a woman aged 25 to 39 with Graves disease. The specimen comprised peripheral blood mononuclear cells (PBMCs), sampled at new diagnosis, from a patient treated with antithyroid drugs. This chain links TRBV10-2 with TRBJ1-4; tentatively, D is TRBD1 (5 bases). The CDR3 DNA reads as TGCGCCAGCAGTGAAGCAGGGATCAATGAAAAACTGTTTTTT. Protein product: CASSEAGINEKLFF.